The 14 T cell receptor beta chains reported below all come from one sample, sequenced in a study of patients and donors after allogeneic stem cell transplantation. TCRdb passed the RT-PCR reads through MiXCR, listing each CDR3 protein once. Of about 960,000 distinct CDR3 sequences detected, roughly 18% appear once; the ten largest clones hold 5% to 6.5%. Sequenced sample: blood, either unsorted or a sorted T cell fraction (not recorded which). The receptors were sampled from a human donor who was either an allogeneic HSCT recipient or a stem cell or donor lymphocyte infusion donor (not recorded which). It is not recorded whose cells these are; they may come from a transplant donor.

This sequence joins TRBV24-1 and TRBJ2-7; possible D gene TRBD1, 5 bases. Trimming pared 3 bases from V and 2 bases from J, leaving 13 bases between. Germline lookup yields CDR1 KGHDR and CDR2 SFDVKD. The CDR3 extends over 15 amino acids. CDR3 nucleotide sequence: TGTGCCACCAGTGATCCGACAGACTCGCCCTACGAGCAGTACTTC. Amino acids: CATSDPTDSPYEQYF.

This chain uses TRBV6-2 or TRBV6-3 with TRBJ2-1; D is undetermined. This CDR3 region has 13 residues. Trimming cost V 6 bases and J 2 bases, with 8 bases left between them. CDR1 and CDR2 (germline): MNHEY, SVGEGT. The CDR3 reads CASRSDPYNEQFF. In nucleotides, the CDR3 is TGTGCCAGCAGATCCGACCCCTACAATGAGCAGTTCTTC.

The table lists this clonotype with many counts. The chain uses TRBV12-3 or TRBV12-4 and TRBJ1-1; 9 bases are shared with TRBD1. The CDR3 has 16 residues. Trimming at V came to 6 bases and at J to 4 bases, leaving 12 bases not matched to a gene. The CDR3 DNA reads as TGTGCCAGCAGCACCGGGACAGGGAGAGGTGGCACTGAAGCTTTCTTT. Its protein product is CASSTGTGRGGTEAFF.

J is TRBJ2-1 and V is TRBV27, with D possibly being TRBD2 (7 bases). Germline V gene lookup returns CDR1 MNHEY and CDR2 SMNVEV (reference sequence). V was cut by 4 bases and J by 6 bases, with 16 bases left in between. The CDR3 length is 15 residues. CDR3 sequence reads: CASSSNGGPFNEQFF. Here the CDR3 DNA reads TGTGCCAGCAGTTCCAACGGGGGGCCTTTCAATGAGCAGTTCTTC.

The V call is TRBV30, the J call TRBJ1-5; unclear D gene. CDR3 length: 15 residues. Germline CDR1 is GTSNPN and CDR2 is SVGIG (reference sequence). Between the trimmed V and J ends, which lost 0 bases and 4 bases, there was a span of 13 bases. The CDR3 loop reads CAWSVRSTGNQPQHF. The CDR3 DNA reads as TGTGCCTGGAGTGTACGTTCAACGGGTAATCAGCCCCAGCATTTT.

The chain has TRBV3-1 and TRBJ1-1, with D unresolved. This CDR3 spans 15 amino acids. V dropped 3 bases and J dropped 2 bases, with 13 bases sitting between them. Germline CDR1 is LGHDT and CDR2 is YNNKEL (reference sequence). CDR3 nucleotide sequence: TGTGCCAGCAGCCACCATAAGGGCCCCAACACTGAAGCTTTCTTT. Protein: CASSHHKGPNTEAFF.

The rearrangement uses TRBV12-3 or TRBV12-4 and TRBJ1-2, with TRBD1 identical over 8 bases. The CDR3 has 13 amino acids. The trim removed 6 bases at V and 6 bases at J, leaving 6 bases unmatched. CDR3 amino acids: CASRRGDRHGYTF. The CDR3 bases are TGTGCCAGCAGACGCGGGGACAGGCATGGCTACACCTTC.

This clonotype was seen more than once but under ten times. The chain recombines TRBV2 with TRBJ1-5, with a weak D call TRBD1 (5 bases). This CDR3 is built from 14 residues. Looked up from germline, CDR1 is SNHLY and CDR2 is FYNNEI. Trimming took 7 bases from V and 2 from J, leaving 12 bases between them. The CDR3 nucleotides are TGTGCCAGCAAAGAAACGGGGGGCAATCAGCCCCAGCATTTT. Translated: CASKETGGNQPQHF.

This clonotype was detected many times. This chain's CDR3 is CASSLSDYEQYF. CDR3 sequence (DNA): TGTGCCAGCAGTCTCTCCGATTACGAGCAGTACTTC. The rearrangement joins TRBV12-3 or TRBV12-4 to TRBJ2-7, with D unresolved. The CDR3 length is 12 residues. Trimming stripped 5 bases from V and 4 bases from J, with 9 bases between.

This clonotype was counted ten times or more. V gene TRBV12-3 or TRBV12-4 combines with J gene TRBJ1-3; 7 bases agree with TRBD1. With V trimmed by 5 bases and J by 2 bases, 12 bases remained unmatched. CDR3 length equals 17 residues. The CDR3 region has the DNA TGTGCCAGCAGTACCGGTGGACAGGTCCCACCTGGAAACACCATATATTTT. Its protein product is CASSTGGQVPPGNTIYF.

The CDR3 loop is CASSFLAGAADTQYF. The CDR3 coding sequence is TGTGCCAGCAGCTTTTTAGCGGGAGCGGCAGATACGCAGTATTTT. The gene calls are TRBV7-9 and TRBJ2-3; 9 nucleotides match TRBD2. The germline gives CDR1 SEHNR, CDR2 FQNEAQ (reference sequence). J gave up 4 bases and V 3 bases, and 5 bases lay outside the gene matches. This CDR3 spans 15 amino acids.

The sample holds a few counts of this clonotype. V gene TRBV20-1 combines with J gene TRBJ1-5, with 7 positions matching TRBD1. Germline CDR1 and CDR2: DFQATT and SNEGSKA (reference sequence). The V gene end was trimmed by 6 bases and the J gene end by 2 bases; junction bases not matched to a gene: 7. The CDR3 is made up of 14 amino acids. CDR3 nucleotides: TGCAGTGCGGGTCCAGGACAGGGCAATCAGCCCCAGCATTTT. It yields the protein CSAGPGQGNQPQHF.

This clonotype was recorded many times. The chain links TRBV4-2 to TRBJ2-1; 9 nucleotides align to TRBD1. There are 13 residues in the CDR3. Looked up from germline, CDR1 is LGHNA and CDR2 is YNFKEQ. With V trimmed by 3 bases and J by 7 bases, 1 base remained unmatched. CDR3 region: CASSQGTGNEQFF. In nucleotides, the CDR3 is TGTGCCAGCAGCCAGGGGACAGGGAATGAGCAGTTCTTC.

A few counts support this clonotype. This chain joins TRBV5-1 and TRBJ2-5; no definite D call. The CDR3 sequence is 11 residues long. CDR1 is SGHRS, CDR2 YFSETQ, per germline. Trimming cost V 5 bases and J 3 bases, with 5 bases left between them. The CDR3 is CASRWEETQYF. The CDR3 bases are TGCGCCAGCAGATGGGAAGAGACCCAGTACTTC.